What follows are 7 T cell receptor beta chains derived from one specimen sequenced in a study of CD8 T cells in Susac syndrome. Random hexamers were used to reverse transcribe roughly 0.5 to 1 ug of RNA. TCRdb passed the immunoSEQ multiplex PCR reads through MiXCR, listing each CDR3 protein once. Of 20,000 to 25,000 distinct CDR3 sequences in the sample, 93% were seen once. The sample comprised CD8+ T cells from PBMCs. The receptor set was obtained from a human donor in good health.

The V and J genes are TRBV12-5 and TRBJ1-1; no reliable D call. V was trimmed by 3 bases and J by 0 bases, leaving 8 bases between them. This CDR3 region has 14 residues. Germline assignment: CDR1 LGHNT and CDR2 FRNRAP. For the CDR3, the DNA is TGTGCTAGTGGTTTTCCCGGTCTGAACACTGAAGCTTTCTTT. Translated: CASGFPGLNTEAFF.

This clonotype appeared once. The CDR3, as DNA: TGTGCTAGTGGCATGACAGGGGGCGCGGAGACCCAGTACTTC. Its translation is CASGMTGGAETQYF. This rearrangement joins TRBV12-5 to TRBJ2-5; 10 bases are shared with TRBD1. V shed 6 bases, J shed 5 bases, and the junction held 6 bases outside the gene matches. This CDR3 region has 14 residues. The V gene's germline CDR1 is LGHNT and CDR2 FRNRAP.

The rearrangement joins TRBV19 to TRBJ2-1; 12 bases are shared with TRBD2. V gave up 7 bases and J gave up 4 bases; unmatched junction bases: 5. There are 15 residues in the CDR3. The germline CDR1 and CDR2 sequences are LNHDA and SQIVND (reference sequence). Here the CDR3 DNA reads TGTGCCAGTAATATGGGGACTAGCGGGTACAATGAGCAGTTCTTC. Its protein is CASNMGTSGYNEQFF.

The chain combines TRBV12-3 or TRBV12-4 with TRBJ2-7; D gene uncertain. Trimming left V 5 bases short and J 0 bases short, with 11 bases between. The CDR3 is 14 amino acids. The CDR3 DNA follows: TGTGCCAGCAGTATGGACGGTCTCTCCTACGAGCAGTACTTC. Residues: CASSMDGLSYEQYF.

The rearrangement links TRBV19 to TRBJ1-1, with D uncertain. Germline loops: CDR1 LNHDA, CDR2 SQIVND (reference sequence). The CDR3 totals 13 residues. Between the trimmed V and J ends, which lost 1 base and 3 bases, there was a span of 6 bases. The CDR3 is CASSIGSYTEAFF. DNA of the CDR3: TGTGCCAGTAGTATAGGCAGCTACACTGAAGCTTTCTTT.

V and J are TRBV7-9 and TRBJ2-1; D gene ambiguous. Germline V gene sequence: CDR1 SEHNR, CDR2 FQNEAQ (reference sequence). The CDR3 loop spans 15 amino acids. Trimming left V 7 bases short and J 0 bases short, with 13 bases between. The DNA for the CDR3 is TGTGCCAGCACCCCCGGACGGAGCTCCTACAATGAGCAGTTCTTC. Translation gives CASTPGRSSYNEQFF.

This chain joins TRBV13 and TRBJ2-3; D call uncertain. CDR1 and CDR2 (germline): PRHDT, FYEKMQ (reference sequence). This CDR3 comprises 13 residues. V lost 3 bases and J lost 0, with 4 bases in between. The DNA of the CDR3 is TGTGCCAGCAGCTTCTCTAGCACAGATACGCAGTATTTT. This translates into CASSFSSTDTQYF. The variable domain in full, completed from reference TRBV13 and TRBJ2-3, reads AAGVIQSPRHLIKEKRETATLKCYPIPRHDTVYWYQQGPGQDPQFLISFYEKMQSDKGSIPDRFSAQQFSDYHSELNMSSLELGDSALYFCASSFSSTDTQYFGPGTRLTVL.